These 25 T cell receptor beta chains share one sample of origin, sequenced in a study of metastatic and nonmetastatic thyroid tumors. TCRdb reassembled clones from the PCR reads with MiXCR. The table has approximately 15,000 clones, approximately 23% seen once. No patient had received any treatment before thyroid surgery. Sequenced sample: tumor tissue. These receptors were collected from a female donor with papillary thyroid cancer or a benign thyroid nodule (not recorded which). Some clones in this sample may be carry-over from other donors' samples.

The CDR3 loop is CASSLGHPGTPSGNTIYF. CDR3 in DNA: TGTGCCAGCAGCTTGGGACACCCCGGGACTCCCTCTGGAAACACCATATATTTT. This chain uses TRBV5-4 with TRBJ1-3, with D perhaps matching TRBD1 (5 bases). Per germline, CDR1 SGHNT and CDR2 YYREEE (reference sequence). This CDR3 contains 18 residues. Trimming took 0 bases from V and 0 from J, leaving 16 bases between them.

This clone was counted only a few times. The chain links TRBV6-1 to TRBJ2-7; TRBD2 agrees at 11 bases. Germline CDR1 reads MNHNS; CDR2 reads SASEGT. This CDR3 comprises 16 residues. J gave up 3 bases and V 1 base, and 5 bases lay outside the gene matches. The CDR3 coding sequence is TGTGCCAGCAGTGAAGTACTAGCGGGAGTGTTCTACGAGCAGTACTTC. It is translated as CASSEVLAGVFYEQYF.

Many counts were recorded for this clone. The CDR3 region is CSAKLAGLTSTDTQYF. DNA for the CDR3: TGCAGTGCTAAACTAGCGGGCCTCACTAGCACAGATACGCAGTATTTT. The gene calls are TRBV20-1 and TRBJ2-3, with TRBD2 identical over 9 bases. The CDR3 covers 16 residues. Germline V lookup: CDR1 DFQATT, CDR2 SNEGSKA (reference sequence). Trimming removed 4 bases from V and 0 bases from J; junction bases left unmatched: 8.

The chain employs TRBV6-4 and TRBJ2-2; D may be TRBD1 (6 bases). CDR1 and CDR2 (germline): MRHNA, SNTAGT. V lost 2 bases, J lost 11 bases, and 12 bases lay in between. The CDR3 consists of 13 residues. CDR3 loop: CASSDRDTCELFF. Written as DNA, the CDR3 is TGTGCCAGCAGTGACAGGGACACCTGTGAGCTGTTTTTT.

The V call is TRBV5-1, the J call TRBJ2-7; possible D gene TRBD1, 5 bases. Between the trimmed V and J ends, which lost 0 bases and 4 bases, there was a span of 17 bases. CDR1 SGHRS and CDR2 YFSETQ come from the germline V gene. This CDR3 has 16 amino acids. CDR3 sequence: CASSLDPGRGRYEQYF. The DNA for the CDR3 is TGCGCCAGCAGCTTGGATCCGGGTAGGGGCCGTTACGAGCAGTACTTC.

A few counts support this clone. A read error may be the cause here, since a much bigger clone is one base away. The chain recombines TRBV9 with TRBJ2-7; 8 positions match TRBD2. V lost 0 bases, J lost 6 bases, and 8 bases stayed unmatched. This CDR3 comprises 15 residues. Looked up from germline, CDR1 is SGDLS and CDR2 is YYNGEE. The CDR3 nucleotides read TGTGCCAGCAGCGTAGAGCCTATCGGGAGGGGCGAGCAGTACTTC. As protein: CASSVEPIGRGEQYF.

This clone turned up a few times. This chain uses TRBV6-2 or TRBV6-3 with TRBJ2-1; 13 nucleotides line up with TRBD2. CDR3 length: 16 residues. V shed 4 bases, J shed 7 bases, and the junction held 7 bases outside the gene matches. The germline V gene has CDR1 MNHEY and CDR2 SVGEGT. This chain's CDR3 is CASSLTPGLAGNEQFF. CDR3 bases: TGTGCCAGCAGTTTAACCCCGGGACTAGCGGGAAATGAGCAGTTCTTC.

Note on this clone: Germline is not matched at one junction end, which may reflect a read error. The CDR3 region is CVSSPKREGYNERFF. The CDR3 nucleotides read TGTGTCAGCAGCCCTAAGCGGGAGGGGTACAATGAGCGGTTCTTC. The chain recombines TRBV11-2 with TRBJ2-1; TRBD2 matches at 10 bases. This CDR3 comprises 15 residues. Looked up from germline, CDR1 is SGHAT and CDR2 is FQNNGV.

This clone showed up many times. The same CDR3 arises from other DNA sequences in this sample as well. The chain links TRBV20-1 to TRBJ2-7; 7 bases match TRBD1. The germline V gene has CDR1 DFQATT and CDR2 SNEGSKA (reference sequence). CDR3 length equals 14 residues. V lost 5 bases and J lost 4; bases outside the gene matches: 11. The CDR3 spells CSALTGEGAYEQYF. CDR3 nucleotide sequence: TGCAGTGCTCTTACAGGGGAAGGGGCATACGAGCAGTACTTC.

The rearrangement links TRBV2 to TRBJ2-2, with 10 bases fitting TRBD1. Germline V gene data show CDR1 as SNHLY and CDR2 as FYNNEI. The V and J ends lost 6 bases and 3 bases, in that order; junction bases with no gene match: 4. The CDR3 covers 15 residues. CDR3 residues: CASRPTGGDTGELFF. CDR3 DNA: TGTGCCAGCAGGCCGACAGGGGGCGACACCGGGGAGCTGTTTTTT.

This clone has only a few counts. The genes are TRBV12-3 or TRBV12-4 and TRBJ2-7; D uncertain. V shed 6 bases and J shed 3 bases, with 3 bases lying between them. The CDR3 consists of 10 residues. CDR3 sequence (DNA): TGTGCCAGCAGGGGCTACGAGCAGTACTTC. Its protein product is CASRGYEQYF.

This clone was seen more than once but under ten times. The CDR3 is CAISPGQAVSPLHF. In nucleotides, the CDR3 is TGTGCCATCAGTCCGGGACAGGCCGTTTCACCCCTCCACTTT. The V call is TRBV10-3, the J call TRBJ1-6; 8 nucleotides line up with TRBD1. With V trimmed by 5 bases and J by 9 bases, 6 bases remained unmatched. Germline CDR1 and CDR2: ENHRY and SYGVKD. The CDR3 covers 14 residues.

In its sample, this clone was seen many times. A much larger clone differs by one base, so this may be a read error. This chain connects TRBV20-1 to TRBJ2-1; D is perhaps TRBD1 (5 bases). Germline values: CDR1 DFQATT, CDR2 SNEGSKA (reference sequence). This CDR3 is 18 amino acids long. With 0 bases removed from V and 8 bases from J, the gap between germline ends came to 26 bases. CDR3 protein: CSARDLWAQGTTGDEQFF. CDR3 DNA sequence: TGCAGTGCTAGAGATCTCTGGGCCCAGGGTACCACCGGCGATGAGCAGTTCTTC.

The chain employs TRBV4-1 and TRBJ1-1; D perhaps matches TRBD1 (6 bases). The germline gives CDR1 MGHRA, CDR2 YSYEKL. V was pared by 1 base and J by 1 base, with 7 bases between. The CDR3 is 14 residues long. CDR3 sequence: CASSQGTENTEAFF. DNA of the CDR3: TGCGCCAGCAGCCAAGGGACAGAGAACACTGAAGCTTTCTTT.

In its sample, this clone is medium-sized (0.01 to 0.1%). V usage is TRBV20-1 and J usage is TRBJ2-7; 8 bases are a match to TRBD1. The length of the CDR3 is 13 residues. With 7 bases clipped from V and 7 bases from J, the junction kept 12 bases outside the gene matches. Germline V gene sequence: CDR1 DFQATT, CDR2 SNEGSKA (reference sequence). The CDR3 loop reads CSVPTGDTREQYF. The CDR3, as DNA: TGCAGTGTCCCGACAGGGGATACGAGAGAGCAGTACTTC.

This clone came up many times. This chain connects TRBV5-6 to TRBJ1-2; 7 bases agree with TRBD1. This CDR3 region has 15 residues. Germline values: CDR1 SGHDT, CDR2 YYEEEE. The V segment lost 6 bases and the J segment 2 bases; nucleotides outside the gene matches: 10. The CDR3 reads CASNLGDRTNYGYTF. The CDR3 DNA follows: TGTGCCAGCAACCTTGGGGACAGAACCAACTATGGCTACACCTTC.

This chain links TRBV20-1 with TRBJ2-2; weak D call: TRBD2 (5 bases). Trimming cost V 2 bases and J 5 bases, with 6 bases left between them. The CDR3 is made up of 12 amino acids. CDR1 and CDR2 from the germline V gene are DFQATT and SNEGSKA (reference sequence). The CDR3 protein is CSARRRTGELFF. The CDR3 bases are TGCAGTGCTAGAAGGAGGACCGGGGAGCTGTTTTTT.

Many counts were recorded for this clone. The V call is TRBV4-2, the J call TRBJ1-1, with D perhaps matching TRBD1 (6 bases). Per the germline V gene, CDR1 is LGHNA and CDR2 is YNFKEQ. There are 12 residues in the CDR3. Trimming cost V 0 bases and J 10 bases, with 9 bases left between them. CDR3 sequence reads: CASSQEGGAAFF. For the CDR3, the DNA is TGTGCCAGCAGCCAAGAAGGGGGGGCAGCTTTCTTT.

The J gene is TRBJ2-7, the V gene TRBV12-3 or TRBV12-4, with 8 bases fitting TRBD2. This CDR3 region has 14 residues. With V trimmed by 6 bases and J by 4 bases, 8 bases remained unmatched. The CDR3 coding sequence is TGTGCCAGCAGACTGGCTAGCGGGTTTTACGAGCAGTACTTC. This translates into CASRLASGFYEQYF.

The chain is built from TRBV7-8 and TRBJ2-3; unclear D gene. CDR1 is SGHVS, CDR2 FQNEAQ, per germline. The ends were cut back, 2 bases at V and 3 bases at J, with 6 bases in the middle. This CDR3 comprises 13 residues. CDR3 nucleotides: TGTGCCAGCAGCTTACAACAAACAGATACGCAGTATTTT. Translated, it gives CASSLQQTDTQYF.

The gene calls are TRBV24-1 and TRBJ2-1, with D uncertain. The CDR3 is 12 residues long. Deletions cut 4 bases from V and 4 bases from J, with 4 bases between. Germline CDR1 reads KGHDR; CDR2 reads SFDVKD. The CDR3 bases are TGTGCCACCAGTGAGGGGTACAATGAGCAGTTCTTC. It translates to CATSEGYNEQFF.

The V gene is TRBV11-3, the J gene TRBJ2-7, with 8 bases matching TRBD1. The V gene end was trimmed by 5 bases and the J gene end by 2 bases; junction bases not matched to a gene: 2. This CDR3 spans 13 amino acids. Per the germline V gene, CDR1 is SGHNT and CDR2 is YENEEA. The CDR3 nucleotides read TGTGCCAGCAGCCAGGGACAGGCCTACGAGCAGTACTTC. Translated, it gives CASSQGQAYEQYF. The full variable domain, completed using reference TRBV11-3 and TRBJ2-7, is EAGVVQSPRYKIIEKKQPVAFWCNPISGHNTLYWYLQNLGQGPELLIRYENEEAVDDSQLPKDRFSAERLKGVDSTLKIQPAELGDSAVYLCASSQGQAYEQYFGPGTRLTVT.

Sample share makes this clone medium-sized. The chain joins TRBV3-1 to TRBJ1-2; 9 bases line up with TRBD1. Germline loops: CDR1 LGHDT, CDR2 YNNKEL (reference sequence). Unmatched junction bases numbered 8, after V lost 5 bases and J lost 7 bases. This CDR3 contains 14 residues. CDR3 in amino acids: CASSSSDRGSGYTF. The CDR3 region has the DNA TGTGCCAGCAGCTCCTCGGACAGGGGATCTGGCTACACCTTC.

The chain couples TRBV11-2 to TRBJ2-7; a weak D match, TRBD2 (6 bases). Germline CDR1 SGHAT, CDR2 FQNNGV. The CDR3 covers 17 residues. With 5 bases removed from V and 2 bases from J, the gap between germline ends came to 22 bases. CDR3 bases: TGTGCCAGCAGCCCCGGCTACGGCTTGGGGACTGCCTACGAGCAGTACTTC. Translation gives CASSPGYGLGTAYEQYF.

As concerns this clone: This may come from a read error, since a much larger clone is one base off. This sequence joins TRBV27 and TRBJ2-7; TRBD2 might be the D (6 bases). The CDR3 spans 13 residues. The germline V gene encodes CDR1 MNHEY and CDR2 SMNVEV (reference sequence). The CDR3: CDSNEPIREQQYF. The CDR3 DNA sequence: TGTGACAGCAACGAACCGATCCGGGAGCAGCAGTACTTC.